Sequencing of this TCR beta chain was carried out in a study of T cell responses to AZD1222 COVID-19 vaccine. Regarding the study as a whole: Breadth and depth of Spike-specific TCRs rose after two AZD1222 doses. Clonal diversity was possibly underestimated, and the donors were mostly white British, with more females. CD4 TCRs associated with vaccination spanned spike, dominating at 160-218 and 743-854. AZD1222 recipients seropositive at baseline numbered only 6 or 7.

Libraries were prepared by immunoSEQ multiplex PCR; TCRdb keeps only in-frame clonotypes and omits some of them. This repertoire shows nearly 100,000 clones, around nine tenths found once; its top ten account for 2.5% to 3%. This clone was observed a handful of times. Its antigen is undetermined. V was trimmed by 4 bases and J by 2 bases, leaving 18 bases between them. This CDR3 has 17 residues. CDR1 and CDR2 from the germline V gene are ENHRY and SYGVKD. The gene calls are TRBV10-3 and TRBJ1-3; D gene ambiguous. This receptor was obtained from an adult in good health. The specimen was peripheral blood, collected on day 0 of AZD1222 vaccination. CDR3 in DNA: TGTGCCATCAGTGGCGATTTCGGAGGACTTGCTGGAAACACCATATATTTT. The encoded protein is CAISGDFGGLAGNTIYF.